Below are 8 T cell receptor beta chains sequenced from a single sample in a study of cytomegalovirus exposure and HLA in healthy donors. Use of 60 Vbeta and 13 Jbeta primers characterized the PCR. The repertoire was sequenced with immunoSEQ multiplex PCR; TCRdb's copy has only in-frame clones and lacks some. The repertoire consists of fewer than 140,000 clones, with more than 65% occurring once and the leading ten covering around 6.4%. The sample taken for sequencing was PBMCs. The receptors here all came from a woman aged 45-65 years in good health and CMV-seropositive.

This chain uses TRBV10-3 with TRBJ2-3; 10 bases agree with TRBD1. The CDR3 is made up of 15 amino acids. Trimming removed 2 bases from V and 4 bases from J; junction bases left unmatched: 3. Germline values: CDR1 ENHRY, CDR2 SYGVKD. This CDR3 reads CAISEDRGRADTQYF. In nucleotides, the CDR3 is TGTGCCATCAGTGAGGACAGGGGGCGAGCAGATACGCAGTATTTT.

The chain couples TRBV10-3 to TRBJ1-5, with 9 bases lining up with TRBD1. With 6 bases clipped from V and 0 bases from J, the junction kept 6 bases outside the gene matches. This CDR3 has 16 residues. Germline assignment: CDR1 ENHRY and CDR2 SYGVKD. The CDR3 here is CAISRDRENSNQPQHF. The DNA of the CDR3 is TGTGCCATCAGCCGGGACAGGGAGAATAGCAATCAGCCCCAGCATTTT.

This clone has a single count. The gene calls are TRBV15 and TRBJ1-2, with TRBD1 as a possible D gene (5 bases). The CDR3 runs to 16 residues. Trimming pared 3 bases from V and 2 bases from J, leaving 16 bases between. Germline CDR1 reads LNHNV; CDR2 reads YYDKDF (reference sequence). The CDR3 loop is CATSSRGGDPNYGYTF. The CDR3 nucleotides are TGTGCCACCAGCAGTAGGGGAGGGGACCCAAACTATGGCTACACCTTC. The variable domain in full, with the rest retrieved from reference TRBV15 and TRBJ1-2, is DAMVIQNPRYQVTQFGKPVTLSCSQTLNHNVMYWYQQKSSQAPKLLFHYYDKDFNNEADTPDNFQSRRPNTSFCFLDIRSPGLGDTAMYLCATSSRGGDPNYGYTFGSGTRLTVV.

The chain has TRBV6-6 and TRBJ2-3; D possibly corresponds to TRBD2 (6 bases). The CDR3 is 14 amino acids. Trimming cost V 4 bases and J 2 bases, with 10 bases left between them. Germline CDR1 and CDR2: MNHNY and SVGAGI (reference sequence). In nucleotides, the CDR3 is TGTGCCAGCAGTTCTGGGACTCTCACAGATACGCAGTATTTT. This sequence encodes CASSSGTLTDTQYF.

V gene TRBV2 combines with J gene TRBJ2-1, with 7 bases identical to TRBD2. This CDR3 spans 11 amino acids. Germline CDR1 is SNHLY and CDR2 is FYNNEI. The V and J ends lost 7 bases and 10 bases, in that order; junction bases with no gene match: 4. DNA for the CDR3: TGTGCCAGCACACTAGCGTCCGAGCAGTTCTTC. Translation: CASTLASEQFF.

As regards this clone: Relative to the germline gene, one junction end is altered; a read error may explain this. This chain uses TRBV7-9 with TRBJ1-1, with D possibly TRBD1 on 5 matching bases. This CDR3 is 12 amino acids long. Per germline, CDR1 SEHNR and CDR2 FQNEAQ (reference sequence). In nucleotides, the CDR3 is TGTTCCAGCAGCCCAGTGGGACTTCAAGCTTTCTTT. It translates to CSSSPVGLQAFF.

This clone was seen a handful of times. V and J are TRBV6-5 and TRBJ2-5; D might be TRBD1 (5 bases). The CDR3 consists of 14 residues. The V gene's germline CDR1 is MNHEY and CDR2 SVGAGI. Trimming pared 10 bases from V and 2 bases from J, leaving 17 bases between. The CDR3 loop is CATLPSGLQETQYF. CDR3 nucleotides: TGTGCCACCCTTCCCTCAGGGTTACAAGAGACCCAGTACTTC.

The chain recombines TRBV27 with TRBJ2-7, with TRBD1 matching 7 bases. V shed 6 bases, J shed 1 base, and the junction held 12 bases outside the gene matches. The CDR3 consists of 16 residues. CDR1 MNHEY and CDR2 SMNVEV come from the germline V gene (reference sequence). The CDR3 loop is CASSPQGSARSYEQYF. For the CDR3, the DNA is TGTGCCAGCAGCCCACAGGGGTCCGCCCGATCCTACGAGCAGTACTTC.